This TCR beta chain was captured in a study of blood T cell repertoires in COVID-19. Study in general: The United States, Italy and Spain were the sources of the acute and convalescent COVID-19 samples.

Authors' analysis steps: The authors estimated nucleated cell counts from reference gene primer amplification. TCRdb's copy holds only in-frame clones and misses some; the assay was immunoSEQ multiplex PCR. V, J and clone size derive from that table, while D and trimming were established from the DNA sequence. The sample consists of hundreds of thousands of clones, around 83% of them appearing once. The CDR3 extends over 15 amino acids. Between the trimmed V and J ends, which lost 0 bases and 0 bases, there was a span of 10 bases. Germline CDR1 SGDLS, CDR2 YYNGEE. The chain uses TRBV9 and TRBJ2-7; maybe TRBD1 (5 bases). Sequences were obtained from peripheral blood. The source is an elderly man with acute or convalescent COVID-19. CDR3 sequence: CASSVEGFNSYEQYF. The CDR3 coding sequence is TGTGCCAGCAGCGTAGAGGGGTTTAACTCCTACGAGCAGTACTTC.